Below are 18 T cell receptor beta chains sequenced from a single sample in a study of sequential checkpoint blockade in melanoma. Treatment: randomized to nivolumab then ipilimumab (arm A) or the reverse (arm B). Sequenced by immunoSEQ multiplex PCR; TCRdb stores in-frame clones only, minus some. Found here are 1,500 to 2,500 clones, around 53% of them singletons; the top ten hold approximately 26%. The sample here was CD8+ T cells sorted from blood (inferred from file names), taken from a patient given nivolumab and ipilimumab in sequence. These TCRs come from a human patient with melanoma. Some clones in this sample may be carry-over from other donors' samples.

This chain joins TRBV7-9 and TRBJ2-7; the D gene is possibly TRBD1 (6 bases). The CDR3 runs 14 residues. Germline assignment: CDR1 SEHNR and CDR2 FQNEAQ (reference sequence). Trimming cost V 1 base and J 9 bases, with 16 bases left between them. CDR3 amino acids: CASSLEGPRGPQYF. For the CDR3, the DNA is TGTGCCAGCAGCTTAGAGGGTCCCAGGGGCCCGCAGTACTTC.

This clone appeared a few times. Its ends do not fully match the called genes, so a read error is possible. The sample carries other DNA sequences with the same CDR3. The rearrangement joins TRBV5-1 to TRBJ1-2, with 8 bases lining up with TRBD1. The CDR3 runs 13 residues. The germline gives CDR1 SGHRS, CDR2 YFSETQ. The CDR3 DNA sequence: TGTGCCAGCAGCTTGGGACAGGAGTATGGCTACACCTTC. Its translation: CASSLGQEYGYTF. The whole variable domain, filled in from reference TRBV5-1 and TRBJ1-2, reads KAGVTQTPRYLIKTRGQQVTLSCSPISGHRSVSWYQQTPGQGLQFLFEYFSETQRNKGNFPGRFSGRQFSNSRSEMNVSTLELGDSALYLCASSLGQEYGYTFGSGTRLTVV.

Points on this clone: Given a much more abundant clone one base away, this may be a read error. The chain joins TRBV7-9 to TRBJ2-7; D possibly corresponds to TRBD1 (5 bases). The CDR3 loop spans 13 amino acids. Germline values: CDR1 SEHNR, CDR2 FQNEAQ (reference sequence). CDR3 nucleotides: TGTGCCAGCAGCCTGATAGGGGATGCGGAGCAGCACTTC. Its translation is CASSLIGDAEQHF.

The CDR3 sequence is CASRLITQYF. The CDR3 region has the DNA TGCGCCAGCAGACTCATAACGCAGTACTTC. The chain couples TRBV10-1 to TRBJ2-7; D call uncertain. V was cut by 6 bases and J by 9 bases, with 9 bases left in between. In germline, CDR1 is WNHNN, CDR2 SYGVQD (reference sequence). The CDR3 runs to 10 residues.

This clone has more than one count but fewer than ten. J is TRBJ2-1 and V is TRBV7-9; D unclear. Deletions cut 2 bases from V and 8 bases from J, with 10 bases between. Germline V gene data show CDR1 as SEHNR and CDR2 as FQNEAQ (reference sequence). The CDR3 totals 13 residues. CDR3 region: CASSLPPADEQFF. The DNA of the CDR3 is TGTGCCAGCAGCTTACCTCCGGCGGATGAGCAGTTCTTC.

The V and J genes are TRBV27 and TRBJ1-2; D is unclear. Germline CDR1 is MNHEY and CDR2 is SMNVEV (reference sequence). V lost 8 bases and J 3 bases, leaving 16 bases between the germline ends. The CDR3 loop spans 14 amino acids. The CDR3 nucleotides read TGTGCCAGCGGGTTAGGGAGGAGCTACTATGGCTACACCTTC. Its translation: CASGLGRSYYGYTF.

About this clone: An end of the junction does not agree with germline; a read error may underlie this. The CDR3 nucleotides are TGCGCCAGCTCCCCCGGACTAGGGGGGAACGCCGGGGAGCTGTTTTTT. Translating it yields CASSPGLGGNAGELFF. The V gene is TRBV4-3, the J gene TRBJ2-2; perhaps TRBD2 as D (7 bases). Germline-derived CDR1 and CDR2 are LGHNA and YSLEER. The CDR3 loop spans 16 amino acids.

The rearrangement links TRBV6-1 to TRBJ1-6; 7 bases are shared with TRBD1. CDR3 length: 13 amino acids. V dropped 10 bases and J dropped 5; count of bases not matched to a gene: 5. Looked up from germline, CDR1 is MNHNS and CDR2 is SASEGT. CDR3 DNA sequence: TGTGCCACACAAACAGGGGATAATTCACCCCTCCACTTT. It codes for CATQTGDNSPLHF.

The chain employs TRBV5-4 and TRBJ2-2, with a possible D match to TRBD2 (5 bases). CDR3 length: 14 amino acids. With 6 bases removed from V and 3 bases from J, the gap between germline ends came to 12 bases. Germline V gene sequence: CDR1 SGHNT, CDR2 YYREEE (reference sequence). CDR3 sequence (DNA): TGTGCCAGCACCGGAGGAGAGGACACCGGGGAGCTGTTTTTT. Its protein product is CASTGGEDTGELFF.

This clone occurred a few times. The chain uses TRBV7-9 and TRBJ1-4; the D gene is possibly TRBD1 (5 bases). Germline values: CDR1 SEHNR, CDR2 FQNEAQ (reference sequence). V was pared by 2 bases and J by 7 bases, with 14 bases between. CDR3 length equals 15 residues. CDR3 in DNA: TGTGCCAGCAGCTTAACGGGGGGAGGAGGTGAAAAACTGTTTTTT. Translation gives CASSLTGGGGEKLFF.

V gene TRBV5-4 combines with J gene TRBJ2-2; 10 nucleotides line up with TRBD2. CDR1 and CDR2 (germline): SGHNT, YYREEE (reference sequence). With 5 bases clipped from V and 4 bases from J, the junction kept 11 bases outside the gene matches. This CDR3 is 17 amino acids long. The CDR3 spells CASRGPAGGLGTGELFF. Here the CDR3 DNA reads TGTGCCAGCAGGGGCCCAGCGGGGGGGCTCGGCACCGGGGAGCTGTTTTTT.

The CDR3 sequence: CASSQSLALTGRNEKLFF. DNA of the CDR3: TGTGCCAGCAGCCAATCTTTAGCGCTGACAGGGAGAAATGAAAAACTGTTTTTT. V is TRBV16 and J is TRBJ1-4; 7 positions match TRBD1. J gave up 5 bases and V 0 bases, and 12 bases lay outside the gene matches. This CDR3 has 18 amino acids. Germline V lookup: CDR1 KGHSY, CDR2 FQNENV. Together with reference TRBV16 and TRBJ1-4, the CDR3 gives the full variable domain: GEEVAQTPKHLVRGEGQKAKLYCAPIKGHSYVFWYQQVLKNEFKFLISFQNENVFDETGMPKERFSAKCLPNSPCSLEIQATKLEDSAVYFCASSQSLALTGRNEKLFFGSGTQLSVL.

By share, this clone counts as medium-sized. The chain carries TRBV4-1 and TRBJ2-7; D perhaps matches TRBD2 (6 bases). Trimming took 0 bases from V and 6 from J, leaving 15 bases between them. This CDR3 has 15 residues. Germline V gene lookup returns CDR1 MGHRA and CDR2 YSYEKL. DNA of the CDR3: TGCGCCAGCAGCCAAGATTTAGGGGAGGATGGCGAGCAGTACTTC. Its protein product is CASSQDLGEDGEQYF.

The J gene is TRBJ2-2, the V gene TRBV6-6; TRBD1 aligns across 8 bases. This CDR3 is built from 16 residues. Germline V lookup: CDR1 MNHNY, CDR2 SVGAGI (reference sequence). Trimming at V came to 6 bases and at J to 7 bases, leaving 13 bases not matched to a gene. The CDR3 sequence: CASSAIRTGYGGELFF. The CDR3 DNA reads TGTGCCAGCAGCGCAATAAGGACAGGGTACGGCGGGGAGCTGTTTTTT.

This clone was seen only once. The J gene is TRBJ2-4, the V gene TRBV19, with TRBD2 identical over 10 bases. Unmatched junction bases numbered 4, after V lost 1 base and J lost 7 bases. The CDR3 is 15 amino acids. CDR1 is LNHDA, CDR2 SQIVND, per germline (reference sequence). The CDR3 sequence: CASSIVSGGGNIQYF. CDR3 nucleotides: TGTGCCAGTAGTATAGTAAGCGGGGGGGGGAACATTCAGTACTTC.

The chain joins TRBV27 to TRBJ2-7; D might be TRBD2 (6 bases). V was clipped by 5 bases and J by 2 bases, with 16 bases between them. The CDR3 runs to 15 residues. Germline V gives CDR1 MNHEY, CDR2 SMNVEV (reference sequence). The DNA of the CDR3 is TGTGCCAGCAGTCCCACCGGGGGTAGAACCTACGAGCAGTACTTC. This gives the protein CASSPTGGRTYEQYF.

CDR3 loop: CASSPPPTGYYEQYF. In DNA, the CDR3 is TGTGCCAGCTCACCCCCCCCAACAGGGTACTACGAGCAGTACTTC. The chain couples TRBV18 to TRBJ2-7, with D possibly being TRBD1 (6 bases). V was trimmed by 3 bases and J by 3 bases, leaving 15 bases between them. The V gene's germline CDR1 is KGHSH and CDR2 LQKENI. This CDR3 spans 15 amino acids.

This clone showed up just a few times. The chain is built from TRBV27 and TRBJ1-1; D possibly corresponds to TRBD1 (5 bases). Trimming left V 3 bases short and J 5 bases short, with 13 bases between. The CDR3 totals 14 residues. The germline V gene encodes CDR1 MNHEY and CDR2 SMNVEV (reference sequence). The DNA of the CDR3 is TGTGCCAGCAGTTTTGGAGGGTCAGGGACTGAAGCTTTCTTT. Encoded protein: CASSFGGSGTEAFF.